This TCR beta chain was documented in a study of blood T cell repertoires in COVID-19. Study-wide background: Whether acute or convalescent, the COVID-19 samples came from the United States, Italy and Spain. PBMCs, B-cell-depleted T cells, or T cells provided the cDNA or gDNA that made up the material.

Source study methods: Estimated nucleated cell counts came from reference gene primer amplification. Data came from immunoSEQ multiplex PCR; TCRdb stores just in-frame clones and leaves some out. V and J calls plus clone size are reproduced from that table; the DNA served to infer D and trimming. The sample has around 250,000 clones, roughly 87% seen once; the top ten hold 4% to 5%. Sequencing used peripheral blood. This TCR came from a woman between 40 and 55 years old who had recovered from COVID-19.

In DNA, the CDR3 is TGCAGCGTTGAGTTCCAGCAAGAGACCCAGTACTTC. It is translated as CSVEFQQETQYF. The V gene is TRBV29-1, the J gene TRBJ2-5; no definite D call. The CDR3 is made up of 12 amino acids. V was pared by 3 bases and J by 2 bases, with 7 bases between. From germline, CDR1 is SQVTM and CDR2 ANQGSEA. Together with reference TRBV29-1 and TRBJ2-5, the CDR3 gives the full variable domain: SAVISQKPSRDICQRGTSLTIQCQVDSQVTMMFWYRQQPGQSLTLIATANQGSEATYESGFVIDKFPISRPNLTFSTLTVSNMSPEDSSIYLCSVEFQQETQYFGPGTRLLVL.